These T cell receptor beta chains were read from a single sample in a study of cytomegalovirus exposure and HLA in healthy donors. Generated by immunoSEQ multiplex PCR, the TCRdb table keeps only in-frame clones and is missing some. The top ten hold approximately 2.2% of the sample, which has 150,000 or so clones, about 86% seen once. The material sequenced was PBMCs. Every receptor here comes from a human donor in good health. CDR3s leave out the opening cysteine and the closing phenylalanine or tryptophan. Each record gives: CDR3 protein, V gene, J gene, clone size. The size field is filled for only some rows; it gives once, few, many or a size class.

ASSLGTGEAGEQF,TRBV7-3,TRBJ2-1,-
ASSSTTRQGARRGYGYT,TRBV19,TRBJ1-2,-
ASSSSGTSGLYEQY,TRBV28,TRBJ2-7,-
ASSDSLSSGGPGTQY,TRBV6-4,TRBJ2-3,few
ASSSLLLAGGPETQY,TRBV5-1,TRBJ2-5,once
ASSRPGVVGQY,TRBV5-1,TRBJ2-7,-
ASRGGGVYNSPLH,TRBV6-5,TRBJ1-6,-
ASRKGGGYEQY,TRBV6-6,TRBJ2-7,-
ASSLQGEQVSSDTQY,TRBV4-3,TRBJ2-3,-
ATQRGGTGELF,TRBV5-6,TRBJ2-2,-
ASSLESVSTDTQY,TRBV5-1,TRBJ2-3,-
ASSPSRGPEAF,TRBV18,TRBJ1-1,-
ASSEVRGNTEAF,TRBV6-1,TRBJ1-1,-
ATSYGGYNQPQH,TRBV19,TRBJ1-5,-
ASSLPTPSGLNEQF,TRBV7-3,TRBJ2-1,-
ASSPGGFDNEQF,TRBV7-3,TRBJ2-1,-
ASSMTGVQPQH,TRBV7-2,TRBJ1-5,few
ASSPRTGIYEQY,TRBV5-4,TRBJ2-7,-
ASSFGQGYYNEQF,TRBV7-9,TRBJ2-1,-
ASSSGRGNTEAF,TRBV28,TRBJ1-1,-
ASSPGGEGTEAF,TRBV6-4,TRBJ1-1,-
ASSLTPGLAGLETQY,TRBV7-9,TRBJ2-5,-
ASSSERGGPAETQY,TRBV13,TRBJ2-5,-
SVEELAGVLGEQY,TRBV29-1,TRBJ2-7,-
ASSQAGTSIGTDTQY,TRBV16,TRBJ2-3,few
ASSFNNRGVRGYT,TRBV5-4,TRBJ1-2,-
ASTSITETYEQY,TRBV7-8,TRBJ2-7,-
ASSVGEETQY,TRBV9,TRBJ2-5,-
ASSPTGATNEKLF,TRBV18,TRBJ1-4,-
ASSHGGQRVEQY,TRBV2,TRBJ2-7,-
ASSFEF,TRBV7-2,TRBJ2-1,-
SVLQRTLNYGYT,TRBV29-1,TRBJ1-2,-
ASSSGTSGWNADTQY,TRBV4-1,TRBJ2-3,-
ASSPAQGVTGELF,TRBV18,TRBJ2-2,-
ASSKDFQNEQF,TRBV4-1,TRBJ2-1,few
SVEGADEKLF,TRBV29-1,TRBJ1-4,-
ASPSSGRESTDTQY,TRBV28,TRBJ2-3,-
ASSPLATDTQY,TRBV18,TRBJ2-3,once
ASSFSGVTEAF,TRBV28,TRBJ1-1,-
ASSMSFGQDYGYT,TRBV19,TRBJ1-2,-
SVEGEGGTEAF,TRBV29-1,TRBJ1-1,-
ASPRPYGYT,TRBV10-1,TRBJ1-2,-
ASSEARSGTGGISANQPQH,TRBV6-1,TRBJ1-5,once
ASSNSGGAYEQY,TRBV11-2,TRBJ2-7,-
SVRGDVEAF,TRBV29-1,TRBJ1-1,-
ASSLGKGAYNEQF,TRBV7-9,TRBJ2-1,-